This TCR beta chain was found in a study of cytomegalovirus exposure and HLA in healthy donors. General observations from the study: With later analysis, a missense DCLRE1C variant became linked to TCR beta V- and J-gene trimming.

CDR3 size: 17 residues. Germline-derived CDR1 and CDR2 are SGHRS and YFSETQ. Trimming took 4 bases from V and 4 from J, leaving 18 bases between them. Primers for the PCR totalled 60 Vbeta and 13 Jbeta. Profiled with immunoSEQ multiplex PCR; TCRdb holds only in-frame clones, not every one. The sample gives roughly 180,000 clones, approximately 84% of which show up once; around 5% is in the top ten. Concerning this clone itself: The antigen is undetermined.

The rearrangement uses TRBV5-1 and TRBJ1-6; D uncertain. This TCR derives from a girl aged 5 to 17 in good health and CMV-seropositive. Material for sequencing was PBMCs. Here the CDR3 DNA reads TGCGCCAGCAGCCCTTTGACCCTCGGGAGTTATAATTCACCCCTCCACTTT. Translated: CASSPLTLGSYNSPLHF.